Reported below is one T cell receptor (beta chain). Just one base apart from a much larger clone, this may be a read error. These data come from a study of type 1 and type 2 diabetes patients. Germline-derived CDR1 and CDR2 are LNHNV and YYDKDF (reference sequence). This CDR3 spans 15 amino acids. Genomic DNA was the PCR template. The TCR beta CDR3 region was amplified using 30 forward and 13 reverse primers. TCRdb passed the multiplex PCR reads through MiXCR, listing each CDR3 protein once. The sample lists 280,000 or so distinct CDR3 sequences; 47% were seen once. The sample consisted of peripheral blood mononuclear cells (PBMCs). The rearrangement uses TRBV15 and TRBJ2-7; D unclear. The TCR originated in a man aged 18 to 29 with type 2 diabetes. The CDR3 here is CATSRGSETLGEQNF. DNA for the CDR3: TGTGCCACCAGCAGAGGTTCCGAGACCTTGGGCGAGCAGAACTTC.